A single sample gave rise to the 26 T cell receptor beta chains below, sequenced in a study of T-cell memory formation after mild COVID-19. TCRdb ran MiXCR on the 5' RACE reads and lists one entry per CDR3 protein. Found here are 550,000 to 700,000 distinct CDR3 sequences, 17% of them singletons; the top ten hold roughly 8%. The sequenced sample was PBMCs or a T cell subset sorted from them (not recorded which). These receptors were obtained from an adult woman who had mild COVID-19 (a few samples of this study predate the infection). Cell type and time point are not known.

This clonotype was seen a few times. The genes are TRBV5-1 and TRBJ2-2; D is uncertain. Trimming took off 1 base at V and 4 bases at J, with 17 bases between the two ends. The CDR3 covers 17 residues. From germline, CDR1 is SGHRS and CDR2 YFSETQ. The CDR3 DNA sequence: TGCGCCAGCAGCTTGTCGGGCCCCCCGACGGCCACCGGGGAGCTGTTTTTT. Amino acids: CASSLSGPPTATGELFF.

The CDR3 loop is CASSLRTGGTYEQYF. Here the CDR3 DNA reads TGTGCCAGCAGTCTACGGACAGGGGGTACCTACGAGCAGTACTTC. V and J are TRBV12-3 or TRBV12-4 and TRBJ2-7; TRBD1 matches at 10 bases. The CDR3 runs to 15 residues. Trimming cost V 5 bases and J 2 bases; bases outside gene matches: 6.

The sample holds a few counts of this clonotype. The V and J genes are TRBV6-6 and TRBJ2-3; the match to TRBD2 covers 7 bases. The CDR3 is 12 amino acids. Losses at the gene ends were 6 bases for V and 11 bases for J; bases not matched to a gene: 8. Looked up from germline, CDR1 is MNHNY and CDR2 is SVGAGI (reference sequence). The CDR3 nucleotides read TGTGCCAGCAGCTCCGACGGGACTAAGCAGTATTTT. It translates to CASSSDGTKQYF.

This clonotype was observed a handful of times. The chain uses TRBV7-6 and TRBJ2-3; 7 bases fit TRBD1. Germline CDR1 and CDR2: SGHVS and FNYEAQ. The trim removed 0 bases at V and 3 bases at J, leaving 12 bases unmatched. The CDR3 sequence is 18 residues long. The CDR3 nucleotides are TGTGCCAGCAGCTTAGCGGGATACAGGGGCCGTGTAACAGATACGCAGTATTTT. Protein product: CASSLAGYRGRVTDTQYF.

This clonotype was seen at least ten times. The rearrangement uses TRBV11-2 and TRBJ2-3; no definite D call. Trimming took off 5 bases at V and 0 bases at J, with 12 bases between the two ends. The germline CDR1 and CDR2 sequences are SGHAT and FQNNGV. The CDR3 sequence is 15 residues long. CDR3 nucleotide sequence: TGTGCCAGCAGCCCAAATAGCAGAAGCACAGATACGCAGTATTTT. It specifies CASSPNSRSTDTQYF. Filled out from reference TRBV11-2 and TRBJ2-3, the complete variable domain reads EAGVAQSPRYKIIEKRQSVAFWCNPISGHATLYWYQQILGQGPKLLIQFQNNGVVDDSQLPKDRFSAERLKGVDSTLKIQPAKLEDSAVYLCASSPNSRSTDTQYFGPGTRLTVL.

The chain combines TRBV4-3 with TRBJ2-7, with a weak D call TRBD1 (5 bases). The CDR3 is 15 residues long. V gave up 0 bases and J gave up 2 bases, with 11 bases separating them. CDR1 is LGHNA, CDR2 YSLEER, per germline. The DNA for the CDR3 is TGCGCCAGCAGCCAAGATTTAGGGGCAACCTACGAGCAGTACTTC. Amino acid sequence: CASSQDLGATYEQYF.

There are a few counts of this clonotype. The rearrangement uses TRBV18 and TRBJ2-3, with 13 bases fitting TRBD2. Germline V CDR1 and CDR2: KGHSH, LQKENI. The CDR3 has 21 amino acids. The V segment lost 2 bases and the J segment 1 base; nucleotides outside the gene matches: 15. The CDR3 region is CASSPTRTSGSRGGRTDTQYF. The DNA for the CDR3 is TGTGCCAGCTCACCAACTAGGACTAGCGGGAGCAGAGGGGGGCGCACAGATACGCAGTATTTT. Looking up the rest from reference TRBV18 and TRBJ2-3 gives the full variable domain: NAGVMQNPRHLVRRRGQEARLRCSPMKGHSHVYWYRQLPEEGLKFMVYLQKENIIDESGMPKERFSAEFPKEGPSILRIQQVVRGDSAAYFCASSPTRTSGSRGGRTDTQYFGPGTRLTVL.

This clonotype was observed a handful of times. The chain joins TRBV5-1 to TRBJ2-5, with 10 bases matching TRBD2. Germline CDR1 reads SGHRS; CDR2 reads YFSETQ. V was clipped by 0 bases and J by 2 bases; unmatched bases: 4. The CDR3 spans 16 residues. In DNA form, the CDR3 reads TGCGCCAGCAGCTTGGCCGGACTAGCGGAACAAGAGACCCAGTACTTC. It codes for CASSLAGLAEQETQYF.

This clonotype was observed a few times. The chain joins TRBV4-1 to TRBJ2-7; 8 nucleotides agree with TRBD2. Germline V gene sequence: CDR1 MGHRA, CDR2 YSYEKL. This CDR3 is built from 15 residues. Losses at the gene ends were 0 bases for V and 2 bases for J; bases not matched to a gene: 3. Written as DNA, the CDR3 is TGCGCCAGCAGCCAAGAACCTAGCGGGCCCTACGAGCAGTACTTC. Its translation: CASSQEPSGPYEQYF.

The chain links TRBV12-3 or TRBV12-4 to TRBJ2-5, with a weak D call TRBD2 (5 bases). This CDR3 is 15 amino acids long. Trimming left V 2 bases short and J 2 bases short, with 12 bases between. The CDR3 is CASSLTRTGQETQYF. The CDR3 region has the DNA TGTGCCAGCAGTTTAACGAGGACGGGACAAGAGACCCAGTACTTC.

V gene TRBV29-1 combines with J gene TRBJ2-5; D perhaps matches TRBD1 (6 bases). This CDR3 contains 12 residues. Trimming cost V 4 bases and J 5 bases, with 11 bases left between them. Per germline, CDR1 SQVTM and CDR2 ANQGSEA. The CDR3 DNA follows: TGCAGCGTTGTGGGGGCCGGGGAGACCCAGTACTTC. It yields the protein CSVVGAGETQYF.

V gene TRBV5-6 combines with J gene TRBJ2-2; D unclear. The CDR3 is made up of 15 amino acids. The germline CDR1 and CDR2 sequences are SGHDT and YYEEEE. V was clipped by 4 bases and J by 4 bases, with 14 bases between them. Here the CDR3 DNA reads TGTGCCAGCAGCCCTCACGGGCAGGTCACCGGGGAGCTGTTTTTT. Residues: CASSPHGQVTGELFF.

This clonotype was counted a few times. The rearrangement joins TRBV5-1 to TRBJ1-1; no firm D call. V lost 0 bases to trimming and J lost 1 base, with 7 bases between them. This CDR3 has 14 amino acids. Germline-derived CDR1 and CDR2 are SGHRS and YFSETQ. The CDR3 sequence: CASSLASANTEAFF. In nucleotides, the CDR3 is TGCGCCAGCAGCTTGGCCTCGGCGAACACTGAAGCTTTCTTT.

This clonotype has more than one count but fewer than ten. CDR3 DNA sequence: TGTGCCAGCAGCCAAGGTGGGGAAGGGGAGACCCAGTACTTC. This encodes CASSQGGEGETQYF. V and J are TRBV3-1 and TRBJ2-5; unclear D gene. The CDR3 length is 14 residues. Germline CDR1 is LGHDT and CDR2 is YNNKEL (reference sequence). Trimming shortened V by 1 base and J by 5 bases, and 11 bases separated the two germline ends.

This clonotype was seen only a few times. V is TRBV21-1 and J is TRBJ2-5; the D call in the table, TRBD2, was not verified against the DNA. TRBV21-1 is reported as a pseudogene. CDR3 size: 19 residues. CDR3 coding DNA: TGTGCCAGCTCTTCCCATACTAGCGGGCAGAAGGAGGACCAAGAGACCCAGTACTTC. Its protein product is CASSSHTSGQKEDQETQYF.

The chain recombines TRBV20-1 with TRBJ2-3; D possibly corresponds to TRBD2 (5 bases). This CDR3 contains 14 residues. The V and J ends lost 6 bases and 1 base respectively, with 14 bases between them. Per the germline V gene, CDR1 is DFQATT and CDR2 is SNEGSKA (reference sequence). CDR3 loop: CSAPKFSGTDTQYF. The CDR3 DNA is TGCAGTGCCCCGAAGTTTAGCGGCACAGATACGCAGTATTTT.

J is TRBJ2-1 and V is TRBV7-8, with D possibly TRBD1 on 6 matching bases. With 5 bases removed from V and 9 bases from J, the gap between germline ends came to 17 bases. The CDR3 is 14 amino acids. Germline-derived CDR1 and CDR2 are SGHVS and FQNEAQ. The CDR3 nucleotides read TGTGCCAGCAGCGGCAGGGGTCCGGGTAGTGAGCAGTTCTTC. This encodes CASSGRGPGSEQFF.

This clonotype was detected many times. The genes are TRBV29-1 and TRBJ2-3; 8 bases align to TRBD2. CDR3 length equals 11 residues. CDR1 is SQVTM, CDR2 ANQGSEA, per germline. V gave up 5 bases and J gave up 5 bases; unmatched junction bases: 0. This CDR3 is CSVRGGDTQYF. The CDR3 DNA follows: TGCAGCGTTCGGGGGGGAGATACGCAGTATTTT.

In its sample, this clonotype was seen a few times. The chain uses TRBV7-2 and TRBJ2-3, with a weak D call TRBD2 (5 bases). V lost 2 bases, J lost 1 base, and 13 bases lay in between. CDR3 size: 16 residues. Germline values: CDR1 SGHTA, CDR2 FQGNSA. The CDR3 nucleotides read TGTGCCAGCAGCTTATGGAGCGGCTCAGGCACAGATACGCAGTATTTT. The encoded protein is CASSLWSGSGTDTQYF.

About this clonotype itself: The junction departs from germline at one end; a sequencing error may be responsible. The CDR3 region has the DNA TGTGCCAGCAGTCACTCCTCCGGGACTAGCGGGAGGGGAAGTGAGCAGTTCTTC. Translated: CASSHSSGTSGRGSEQFF. J is TRBJ2-1 and V is TRBV6-5; 16 bases are shared with TRBD2. The germline V gene encodes CDR1 MNHEY and CDR2 SVGAGI. This CDR3 region has 18 residues.

This clonotype was found many times. The J gene is TRBJ2-3, the V gene TRBV5-1; D tentatively reads TRBD1 or TRBD2 (6 bases each). Germline V gene sequence: CDR1 SGHRS, CDR2 YFSETQ. There are 18 residues in the CDR3. Trimming pared 2 bases from V and 0 bases from J, leaving 19 bases between. In DNA, the CDR3 is TGCGCCAGCAGCTTCAATCCGTGGGGGGCCGCAAGCACAGATACGCAGTATTTT. This codes for CASSFNPWGAASTDTQYF.

The CDR3 nucleotides read TGTGCCAGCAGCAAAGAGGACAGGGGGGCTCGGTTCTTC. Translation gives CASSKEDRGARFF. The chain recombines TRBV21-1 with TRBJ2-1; the table's D call TRBD1 went unverified against the DNA. TRBV21-1 is deemed a pseudogene. The CDR3 sequence is 13 residues long.

V is TRBV15 and J is TRBJ2-1; D may be TRBD2 (5 bases). This CDR3 is built from 14 residues. The ends were cut back, 0 bases at V and 10 bases at J, with 13 bases in the middle. CDR1 and CDR2 from the germline V gene are LNHNV and YYDKDF (reference sequence). For the CDR3, the DNA is TGTGCCACCAGCAGAGATCTGGCGTCGGGAGAGCAGTTCTTC. Its translation is CATSRDLASGEQFF.

This clonotype was detected many times. The chain is built from TRBV7-6 and TRBJ2-5; 10 bases are a match to TRBD2. Germline values: CDR1 SGHVS, CDR2 FNYEAQ. Losses at the gene ends were 2 bases for V and 5 bases for J; bases not matched to a gene: 14. The CDR3 length is 18 residues. The CDR3 loop is CASSLISVGLAGEETQYF. DNA of the CDR3: TGTGCCAGCAGCTTAATTTCGGTGGGGCTAGCGGGGGAGGAGACCCAGTACTTC.

The V gene is TRBV5-1, the J gene TRBJ2-6; D gene ambiguous. Germline values: CDR1 SGHRS, CDR2 YFSETQ. CDR3 size: 16 residues. V was cut by 3 bases and J by 0 bases, with 10 bases left in between. CDR3 sequence: CASSYGRSSGANVLTF. CDR3 DNA sequence: TGCGCCAGCAGCTACGGACGGTCCTCTGGGGCCAACGTCCTGACTTTC. The full variable domain, completed using reference TRBV5-1 and TRBJ2-6, is KAGVTQTPRYLIKTRGQQVTLSCSPISGHRSVSWYQQTPGQGLQFLFEYFSETQRNKGNFPGRFSGRQFSNSRSEMNVSTLELGDSALYLCASSYGRSSGANVLTFGAGSRLTVL.

CDR3 amino acids: CACSLGGIEELFF. The CDR3 region has the DNA TGTGCCTGCTCCCTTGGGGGGATTGAGGAGCTGTTTTTT. The chain couples TRBV30 to TRBJ1-4, with a possible D match to TRBD2 (6 bases). The DNA end is a closer match to TRBJ2-2, so the J assignment may be wrong. The germline V gene encodes CDR1 GTSNPN and CDR2 SVGIG (reference sequence). The CDR3 covers 13 residues.